This T cell receptor beta chain was captured by sequencing in a study of T cell changes during pregnancy in multiple sclerosis. Sequencing was performed with immunoSEQ multiplex PCR; in TCRdb, only in-frame clones are kept and a portion is missing. The sample holds 40,000 to 50,000 clones, approximately 93% seen once. Losses at the gene ends were 4 bases for V and 0 bases for J; bases not matched to a gene: 5. The CDR3 is made up of 18 amino acids. Germline V gene lookup returns CDR1 SGHRS and CDR2 YFSETQ. Sequencing used CD4+ T cells from peripheral blood mononuclear cells, obtained in the first trimester of pregnancy. This rearrangement joins TRBV5-1 to TRBJ2-1; 15 bases agree with TRBD2. The sequence was obtained from a female donor with multiple sclerosis, enrolled in a pregnancy study. The DNA of the CDR3 is TGCGCCAGCAGCCCCCGGACTAGCGGGGGGGCCTCCTACAATGAGCAGTTCTTC. Its translation: CASSPRTSGGASYNEQFF.